Listed below are T cell receptor beta chains from one sample, sequenced in a study of blood T cell repertoires in COVID-19. Profiled with immunoSEQ multiplex PCR; TCRdb holds only in-frame clones, not every one. The table shows approximately 170,000 clones, with 80% to 90% occurring only once. The sample was PBMCs or T cells enriched from blood (not recorded which). These receptors were collected from a woman between 45 and 65 years old who had recovered from COVID-19. The CDR3 runs from the conserved cysteine through the conserved F or W. D genes are given only for firm matches. Clone size is stated in some rows and not others, as once, few, many or a class when expanded.

TRBV11-3,TRBJ2-7,-,TRBD1,CASSPRTGYTYEQYF,TGTGCCAGCAGCCCGAGGACAGGGTATACGTACGAGCAGTACTTC
TRBV18,TRBJ2-1,-,-,CASSQMEGNEQFF,TGTGCCAGCTCACAAATGGAGGGGAATGAGCAGTTCTTC
TRBV9,TRBJ2-1,-,-,CASSVDPRVRQEQFF,TGTGCCAGCAGCGTAGACCCCCGGGTGCGGCAGGAGCAGTTCTTC
TRBV11-3,TRBJ2-1,-,-,CASSLIPVVNNEQFF,TGTGCCAGCAGCCTAATTCCGGTAGTTAACAATGAGCAGTTCTTC
TRBV18,TRBJ2-7,-,TRBD2,CASSPLLAGNYEQYF,TGTGCCAGCTCACCCTTACTAGCGGGAAACTACGAGCAGTACTTC
TRBV6-5,TRBJ2-7,-,TRBD1,CASSYSYRGGSYEQYF,TGTGCCAGCAGTTACTCTTACAGGGGTGGCTCCTACGAGCAGTACTTC
TRBV18,TRBJ2-7,-,-,CASKTGYQNYEQYF,TGTGCCAGCAAGACAGGCTACCAAAACTACGAGCAGTACTTC
TRBV6-5,TRBJ1-2,-,TRBD1,CASNTGGGGYTF,TGTGCCAGCAACACAGGGGGAGGAGGCTACACCTTC
TRBV24-1,TRBJ2-7,-,TRBD1,CATSDGQGAWEQYF,TGTGCCACCAGTGATGGTCAGGGGGCTTGGGAGCAGTACTTC
TRBV7-2,TRBJ1-1,-,-,CASSVVGNTGITEAFF,TGTGCCAGCAGCGTAGTTGGCAACACAGGGATAACTGAAGCTTTCTTT
TRBV6-2/TRBV6-3,TRBJ2-3,few,-,CASSYSNTGASTDTQYF,TGTGCCAGCAGTTACTCGAACACTGGGGCTAGCACAGATACGCAGTATTTT
TRBV24-1,TRBJ2-1,-,TRBD1,CATSTTGGGGNEQFF,TGTGCCACCAGTACCACAGGGGGCGGGGGCAATGAGCAGTTCTTC
TRBV12-5,TRBJ2-5,-,TRBD2,CASGSGLAGEETQYF,TGTGCTAGTGGTTCGGGACTAGCGGGAGAAGAGACCCAGTACTTC
TRBV7-8,TRBJ1-5,few,-,CASSSSRQDTKPQHF,TGTGCCAGCAGCTCTAGTCGACAGGATACTAAGCCCCAGCATTTT
TRBV5-4,TRBJ1-4,-,-,CASSLGRGRNEKLFF,TGTGCCAGCAGCTTGGGGAGGGGTAGAAATGAAAAACTGTTTTTT
TRBV28,TRBJ1-1,-,-,CASSFITQGAFF,TGTGCCAGCAGTTTTATAACCCAGGGAGCTTTCTTT
TRBV28,TRBJ1-6,-,-,CASSLSGPSNSPLHF,TGTGCCAGCAGTCTCAGTGGTCCCTCAAATTCACCCCTCCACTTT
TRBV7-9,TRBJ2-1,-,TRBD2,CASSRELATAYNEQFF,TGTGCCAGCAGCCGTGAACTAGCGACCGCCTACAATGAGCAGTTCTTC
TRBV5-8,TRBJ1-1,-,-,CASSNFGGTEAFF,TGTGCCAGCAGTAACTTCGGAGGCACTGAAGCTTTCTTT
TRBV5-8,TRBJ1-2,-,TRBD1,CASSTSGQSYGYTF,TGTGCCAGCAGCACCTCGGGACAGTCTTATGGCTACACCTTC
TRBV4-3,TRBJ2-7,-,TRBD2,CASSPTGLAGREQYF,TGCGCCAGCAGCCCCACGGGACTAGCGGGGCGGGAGCAGTACTTC
TRBV5-6,TRBJ1-6,-,-,CASSPGLRRDSPLHF,TGTGCCAGCAGCCCAGGACTCAGACGAGATTCACCCCTCCACTTT
TRBV7-8,TRBJ1-1,-,-,CASSLVVENTEAFF,TGTGCCAGCAGCTTAGTAGTCGAGAACACTGAAGCTTTCTTT
TRBV29-1,TRBJ2-1,once,TRBD2,CSTPGTSAYNEQFF,TGCAGCACACCCGGGACTAGCGCTTACAATGAGCAGTTCTTC
TRBV7-9,TRBJ2-5,-,-,CASSTRGGAEETQYF,TGTGCCAGCAGCACCCGTGGGGGGGCTGAAGAGACCCAGTACTTC
TRBV6-5,TRBJ1-6,-,-,CASSYSGLSVNSPLHF,TGTGCCAGCAGTTACTCCGGACTTTCAGTTAATTCACCCCTCCACTTT
TRBV28,TRBJ2-3,-,TRBD2,CASSFVTSGVTDTQYF,TGTGCCAGCAGTTTTGTAACTAGCGGGGTTACAGATACGCAGTATTTT
TRBV14,TRBJ1-2,-,-,CASSQDFSSAAHYTF,TGTGCCAGCAGCCAAGATTTCTCGTCCGCGGCGCACTACACCTTC
TRBV7-8,TRBJ1-1,-,-,CASSLAGVRGGTEAFF,TGTGCCAGCAGCTTAGCGGGGGTGAGGGGAGGGACTGAAGCTTTCTTT
TRBV6-6,TRBJ2-6,-,TRBD1,CASSPDRGDAGANVLTF,TGTGCCAGCAGTCCAGACAGGGGGGATGCTGGGGCCAACGTCCTGACTTTC
TRBV11-2,TRBJ2-7,-,-,CASSSSTRNEQYF,TGTGCCAGCAGCTCCTCGACAAGGAACGAGCAGTACTTC
TRBV9,TRBJ1-4,-,-,CASSVAPSGEKLFF,TGTGCCAGCAGCGTAGCTCCGTCCGGTGAAAAACTGTTTTTT
TRBV15,TRBJ2-1,-,-,CATSRDHSNEQFF,TGTGCCACCAGCAGAGATCACAGTAATGAGCAGTTCTTC
TRBV18,TRBJ1-2,-,-,CASSPTEAGYGYTF,TGTGCCAGCTCACCAACGGAGGCCGGATATGGCTACACCTTC
TRBV2,TRBJ1-5,many,-,CASIRQEGQPQHF,TGTGCCAGCATCCGACAAGAGGGTCAGCCCCAGCATTTT
TRBV5-1,TRBJ2-1,-,TRBD2,CASSLALAGGQFF,TGCGCCAGCAGCTTGGCTTTAGCGGGGGGGCAGTTCTTC
TRBV6-5,TRBJ2-5,-,-,CASSYSSFQETQYF,TGTGCCAGCAGTTACTCGAGCTTCCAAGAGACCCAGTACTTC
TRBV7-2,TRBJ1-1,-,-,CASSQHRQNTEAFF,TGTGCCAGCAGCCAGCACAGGCAGAACACTGAAGCTTTCTTT
TRBV2,TRBJ2-1,-,TRBD2,CASSQTSGGYNEQFF,TGTGCCAGCAGCCAGACTAGCGGGGGTTACAATGAGCAGTTCTTC
TRBV7-2,TRBJ2-2,-,-,CASSIQGNTGELFF,TGTGCCAGCAGCATACAGGGAAACACCGGGGAGCTGTTTTTT